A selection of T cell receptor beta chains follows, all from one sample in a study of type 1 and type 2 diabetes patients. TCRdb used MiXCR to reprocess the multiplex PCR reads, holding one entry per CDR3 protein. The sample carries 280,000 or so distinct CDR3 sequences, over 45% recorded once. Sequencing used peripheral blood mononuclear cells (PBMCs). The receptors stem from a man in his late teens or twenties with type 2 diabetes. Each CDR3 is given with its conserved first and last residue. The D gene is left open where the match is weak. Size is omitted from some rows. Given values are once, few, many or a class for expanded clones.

TGTGCCAGTAGTTTTGAATGGGAGACAGGCTATGGCTACACCTTC,CASSFEWETGYGYTF,15,TRBV19,NA,TRBJ1-2,NA
TGTGCCAGCACCCTCGCGAGCGGGCTTGAAGCTTTCTTT,CASTLASGLEAFF,13,TRBV12-3/TRBV12-4,NA,TRBJ1-1,few
TGTGCCAGCAGTTACTCGCCCGGGGTGAACACTGAAGCTTTCTTT,CASSYSPGVNTEAFF,15,TRBV2,NA,TRBJ1-1,NA
TGTGCCAGTAGCCGGACAGGGTGGACCTCCTACGAGCAGTACTTC,CASSRTGWTSYEQYF,15,TRBV19,TRBD1,TRBJ2-7,NA
TGTGCCAGCAGCTCCCCCAGCTGGACAAACTCCTACGAGCAGTACTTC,CASSSPSWTNSYEQYF,16,TRBV13,NA,TRBJ2-7,once
TGCGCCAGCAGCCACACGTCGCGTAGCAATCAGCCCCAGCATTTT,CASSHTSRSNQPQHF,15,TRBV4-1,NA,TRBJ1-5,NA
TGTGCCAGTAGCGCCAGGGGCGCGAACACCGGGGAGCTGTTTTTT,CASSARGANTGELFF,15,TRBV19,NA,TRBJ2-2,few
TGTGCCAGCAGCCCATTCAGGGGTGGCACTGAAGCTTTCTTT,CASSPFRGGTEAFF,14,TRBV6-5,NA,TRBJ1-1,NA
TGCGCCAGCAGTGGGTTCAGGGACAGGGGATCGAATGAGCAGTTCTTC,CASSGFRDRGSNEQFF,16,TRBV10-1,TRBD1,TRBJ2-1,NA
TGTGCCAGCAGTTTGGCCACAGGGGGACCTGAAGCTTTCTTT,CASSLATGGPEAFF,14,TRBV28,TRBD1,TRBJ1-1,NA
TGTGCCAGCAGCCCCTGGGGCGCAGGGGGGACGAGCACAGATACGCAGTATTTT,CASSPWGAGGTSTDTQYF,18,TRBV5-8,NA,TRBJ2-3,NA
TGTGCCACGATTGGAGGGAACCTCATTCAGTACTTC,CATIGGNLIQYF,12,TRBV19,NA,TRBJ2-4,NA
TGCAGTGCTACGGGCCGGGTGGGAACTGAAGCTTTCTTT,CSATGRVGTEAFF,13,TRBV20-1,NA,TRBJ1-1,few
TGTGCTAGTGGTTTGGTACCTGCGCTGGGGACTGAAGCTTTCTTT,CASGLVPALGTEAFF,15,TRBV12-5,NA,TRBJ1-1,NA
TGTGCCACCAGGGAACCCGCGTCGGATGAAAAACTGTTTTTT,CATREPASDEKLFF,14,TRBV24-1,NA,TRBJ1-4,few
TGTGCCAGTAGATCGGGGGACAGGGCCGGCAATCAGCCCCAGCATTTT,CASRSGDRAGNQPQHF,16,TRBV19,TRBD1,TRBJ1-5,NA
TGCAGTGCTAGGGGGGGCGGGAGCTCCTACAATGAGCAGTTCTTC,CSARGGGSSYNEQFF,15,TRBV20-1,NA,TRBJ2-1,NA
TGCAGCGTTGAAGGGGCAGATACGCAGTATTTT,CSVEGADTQYF,11,TRBV29-1,NA,TRBJ2-3,few
TGTGCCAGCAGCCTCTATAGCGGCTACGAGCAGTACTTC,CASSLYSGYEQYF,13,TRBV12-3/TRBV12-4,NA,TRBJ2-7,few
TGTGCCAGTAGTATAGGATCCGAATCCGGCTACACCTTC,CASSIGSESGYTF,13,TRBV19,NA,TRBJ1-2,NA
TGTGCCAGCAGTTTTTGGGACAGGAGGTACGAGCAGTACTTC,CASSFWDRRYEQYF,14,TRBV28,TRBD1,TRBJ2-7,NA
TGCAGTGCTGGCAGGGGGCCATACGAGCAGTACTTC,CSAGRGPYEQYF,12,TRBV20-1,TRBD1,TRBJ2-7,NA
TGCGCTACCCAGGGGGCTCCAAACACTGAAGCTTTCTTT,CATQGAPNTEAFF,13,TRBV10-2,TRBD1,TRBJ1-1,NA
TGTGCCAGTAGTATCGGGACTACGGGAAATGAGCAGTTCTTC,CASSIGTTGNEQFF,14,TRBV19,TRBD2,TRBJ2-1,NA
TGTGCCAGCAGCTCTCTTAGGGGAAGCTCCTACAATGAGCAGTTCTTC,CASSSLRGSSYNEQFF,16,TRBV7-9,NA,TRBJ2-1,NA
TGTGCCAGCAGCGTCCGACAGGGATTTCCCGCCGAGCAGTACTTC,CASSVRQGFPAEQYF,15,TRBV13,TRBD1,TRBJ2-7,NA
TGTACCAGCAGTGAAGAGGGGGCTGGGTCCTACGAGCAGTACTTC,CTSSEEGAGSYEQYF,15,TRBV6-5,TRBD1,TRBJ2-7,NA
TGTGCCAGCGGCCCCCCTGTGACCCAGTACTTC,CASGPPVTQYF,11,TRBV19,NA,TRBJ2-5,NA
TGTGCCAGCAGTACACCAGGGGTACTATGGGGCTACACCTTC,CASSTPGVLWGYTF,14,TRBV6-6,NA,TRBJ1-2,NA
TGTGCCAGCAGTGCGAGTTCACCCCTCCACTTT,CASSASSPLHF,11,TRBV2,NA,TRBJ1-6,many
TGCAGTGCCTCTTCGGCTAGCGGGAGGCTTGAGACCCAGTACTTC,CSASSASGRLETQYF,15,TRBV20-1,TRBD2,TRBJ2-5,few
TGTGCCAGCAGCTCTACCTTAGGTTTCGGCAATGAGCAGTTCTTC,CASSSTLGFGNEQFF,15,TRBV7-9,NA,TRBJ2-1,NA
TGTGCCAGCAGCCGAACCGGGACAAACCGAGCTTTCTTT,CASSRTGTNRAFF,13,TRBV7-8,NA,TRBJ1-1,few
TGTGCCAGCAGTTACAGGGATCCCCAGCATTTT,CASSYRDPQHF,11,TRBV28,NA,TRBJ1-5,NA
TGCGCCAGCAGTGAGTCGATTCTAGGGGGGGTCGGCAATCAGCCCCAGCATTTT,CASSESILGGVGNQPQHF,18,TRBV10-2,NA,TRBJ1-5,NA
TGTGCCATCAGCAGAGATCTAGGAGTTCATCAGCCCCAGCATTTT,CAISRDLGVHQPQHF,15,TRBV15,NA,TRBJ1-5,NA
TGTGCCAGCAGCTTAGGAGAGGATGAGCAGTTCTTC,CASSLGEDEQFF,12,TRBV7-9,NA,TRBJ2-1,NA